Below are 22 T cell receptor beta chains sequenced from a single sample in a study of shared clonotypes between healthy human individuals. The repertoire was sequenced with immunoSEQ multiplex PCR; TCRdb's copy has only in-frame clones and lacks some. The profile shows about half a million clones, around 79% of them singletons. Sequences were obtained from PBMCs. The receptors shown here come from a woman between 40 and 50 years old in good health. Some clones in this sample may be carry-over from other donors' samples.

The chain couples TRBV15 to TRBJ2-2; D could derive from TRBD1 or TRBD2 (5 bases each). The length of the CDR3 is 16 residues. Germline lookup yields CDR1 LNHNV and CDR2 YYDKDF (reference sequence). The V end was cut by 5 bases, the J end by 1 base, with 14 bases between. CDR3 sequence (DNA): TGTGCCACCAGCGGGACCAGGGCTGGGAACACCGGGGAGCTGTTTTTT. This gives the protein CATSGTRAGNTGELFF.

This chain uses TRBV28 with TRBJ1-3, with D possibly matching TRBD1 (5 bases). The V and J ends lost 3 bases and 4 bases respectively, with 7 bases between them. The V gene's germline CDR1 is MDHEN and CDR2 SYDVKM. The CDR3 covers 13 residues. The CDR3 DNA follows: TGTGCCAGCAGTTTGAACAGGGGAAACACCATATATTTT. The encoded protein is CASSLNRGNTIYF. Filled out from reference TRBV28 and TRBJ1-3, the complete variable domain reads DVKVTQSSRYLVKRTGEKVFLECVQDMDHENMFWYRQDPGLGLRLIYFSYDVKMKEKGDIPEGYSVSREKKERFSLILESASTNQTSMYLCASSLNRGNTIYFGEGSWLTVV.

This chain uses TRBV9 with TRBJ2-7, with TRBD1 as a possible D gene (5 bases). Trimming took 0 bases from V and 1 from J, leaving 5 bases between them. The CDR3 spans 13 residues. Germline V gene sequence: CDR1 SGDLS, CDR2 YYNGEE. CDR3: CASSVGQSYEQYF. The CDR3 DNA reads TGTGCCAGCAGCGTAGGACAGTCCTACGAGCAGTACTTC.

This clone was seen only a few times. This rearrangement joins TRBV20-1 to TRBJ1-1, with D tentatively TRBD1 (5 bases). Per the germline V gene, CDR1 is DFQATT and CDR2 is SNEGSKA (reference sequence). Trimming cost V 4 bases and J 5 bases, with 8 bases left between them. The CDR3 length is 11 residues. As DNA, the CDR3 is TGCAGTGCTATTAAGGGGACTGAAGCTTTCTTT. Translated, it gives CSAIKGTEAFF.

J is TRBJ1-1 and V is TRBV15; D perhaps matches TRBD1 (5 bases). V lost 6 bases and J 5 bases, leaving 16 bases between the germline ends. CDR3 length equals 14 residues. From germline, CDR1 is LNHNV and CDR2 YYDKDF (reference sequence). CDR3: CATSAGGTSTEAFF. CDR3 DNA: TGTGCCACCAGTGCCGGGGGGACGAGTACTGAAGCTTTCTTT.

This sequence joins TRBV29-1 and TRBJ1-1; D is undetermined. Germline CDR1 reads SQVTM; CDR2 reads ANQGSEA. V was clipped by 6 bases and J by 3 bases, with 14 bases between them. The CDR3 loop spans 13 amino acids. The CDR3 sequence: CSVGRELDTEAFF. The CDR3 DNA is TGCAGCGTCGGAAGGGAGTTAGACACTGAAGCTTTCTTT.

This clone was counted at least ten times. The J gene is TRBJ1-1, the V gene TRBV5-4, with D possibly being TRBD1 (5 bases). The length of the CDR3 is 16 residues. The V end was cut by 0 bases, the J end by 4 bases, with 16 bases between. Germline CDR1 is SGHNT and CDR2 is YYREEE (reference sequence). CDR3 in DNA: TGTGCCAGCAGCTTGGCCCCGGGGGAGAAGGGCACTGAAGCTTTCTTT. The encoded protein is CASSLAPGEKGTEAFF. The full variable domain, completed using reference TRBV5-4 and TRBJ1-1, is ETGVTQSPTHLIKTRGQQVTLRCSSQSGHNTVSWYQQALGQGPQFIFQYYREEENGRGNFPPRFSGLQFPNYSSELNVNALELDDSALYLCASSLAPGEKGTEAFFGQGTRLTVV.

This rearrangement joins TRBV15 to TRBJ2-7; TRBD1 is a possible D gene (6 bases). Germline assignment: CDR1 LNHNV and CDR2 YYDKDF (reference sequence). Trimming took 2 bases from V and 7 from J, leaving 9 bases between them. This CDR3 contains 12 residues. This CDR3 is CATSRSTGEQYF. CDR3 bases: TGTGCCACCAGCAGATCCACAGGGGAGCAGTACTTC. The full variable domain, with the rest looked up from reference TRBV15 and TRBJ2-7, is DAMVIQNPRYQVTQFGKPVTLSCSQTLNHNVMYWYQQKSSQAPKLLFHYYDKDFNNEADTPDNFQSRRPNTSFCFLDIRSPGLGDTAMYLCATSRSTGEQYFGPGTRLTVT.

The CDR3, as DNA: TGTGCCAGCAGCTTAGGTCGAATGGGACAGGGATCCCAAGAGACCCAGTACTTC. It translates to CASSLGRMGQGSQETQYF. J is TRBJ2-5 and V is TRBV7-9, with TRBD1 matching 9 bases. This CDR3 contains 18 residues. The V segment lost 1 base and the J segment 1 base; nucleotides outside the gene matches: 10. Per germline, CDR1 SEHNR and CDR2 FQNEAQ (reference sequence).

This chain links TRBV5-8 with TRBJ1-2, with TRBD1 matching 7 bases. Germline V gene lookup returns CDR1 SGHTS and CDR2 YDEGEE. The CDR3 totals 18 residues. Germline trimming cut 4 bases from V and 4 bases from J; bases unmatched to any gene: 19. CDR3 loop: CASSHTNRDSRRTYGYTF. CDR3 sequence (DNA): TGTGCCAGCAGCCATACTAACCGGGACAGTAGAAGAACCTATGGCTACACCTTC. Together with reference TRBV5-8 and TRBJ1-2, the CDR3 gives the full variable domain: EAGVTQSPTHLIKTRGQQATLRCSPISGHTSVYWYQQALGLGLQFLLWYDEGEERNRGNFPPRFSGRQFPNYSSELNVNALELEDSALYLCASSHTNRDSRRTYGYTFGSGTRLTVV.

This chain uses TRBV27 with TRBJ2-1, with 10 bases aligning to TRBD1. Germline CDR1 and CDR2: MNHEY and SMNVEV (reference sequence). The CDR3 has 15 residues. Germline trimming cut 6 bases from V and 4 bases from J; bases unmatched to any gene: 6. The CDR3 loop reads CASRTDRGEYNEQFF. CDR3 nucleotide sequence: TGTGCCAGCAGAACGGACAGGGGGGAGTACAATGAGCAGTTCTTC.

This clone was observed a handful of times. CDR3 in amino acids: CASSASRQGGTGELFF. The CDR3 DNA follows: TGTGCCAGCAGTGCCTCGCGACAGGGCGGAACCGGGGAGCTGTTTTTT. The chain carries TRBV6-1 and TRBJ2-2; 7 positions agree with TRBD1. J gave up 5 bases and V 4 bases, and 10 bases lay outside the gene matches. The CDR3 consists of 16 residues. Germline V lookup: CDR1 MNHNS, CDR2 SASEGT.

This CDR3 is CSVSTGPATDTQYF. The DNA of the CDR3 is TGCAGCGTTTCGACAGGTCCTGCCACAGATACGCAGTATTTT. The genes are TRBV29-1 and TRBJ2-3; possible D gene TRBD1, 6 bases. Germline values: CDR1 SQVTM, CDR2 ANQGSEA. V was shortened by 5 bases and J by 2 bases, with 14 bases between the two germline ends. The CDR3 consists of 14 residues.

The rearrangement joins TRBV29-1 to TRBJ2-1, with D possibly being TRBD1 or TRBD2 (6 bases each). This CDR3 spans 14 amino acids. CDR1 and CDR2 from the germline V gene are SQVTM and ANQGSEA. V gave up 6 bases and J gave up 6 bases, with 18 bases separating them. The CDR3 DNA follows: TGCAGCGTCCTCAGAGGGGGGCGACCCAATGAGCAGTTCTTC. Translated, it gives CSVLRGGRPNEQFF.

The chain couples TRBV28 to TRBJ2-3, with D perhaps TRBD2 (5 bases). The CDR3 length is 14 residues. Germline V CDR1 and CDR2: MDHEN, SYDVKM. Deletions cut 3 bases from V and 2 bases from J, with 9 bases between. CDR3 coding DNA: TGTGCCAGCAGTTTCCAGCGGCCCACAGATACGCAGTATTTT. It is translated as CASSFQRPTDTQYF. The whole variable domain, remainder taken from reference TRBV28 and TRBJ2-3, is DVKVTQSSRYLVKRTGEKVFLECVQDMDHENMFWYRQDPGLGLRLIYFSYDVKMKEKGDIPEGYSVSREKKERFSLILESASTNQTSMYLCASSFQRPTDTQYFGPGTRLTVL.

V gene TRBV2 combines with J gene TRBJ2-7; 16 positions agree with TRBD2. The J segment lost 2 bases and the V segment lost 5 bases, leaving 12 bases of the junction unmatched. CDR3 length: 19 amino acids. Germline CDR1 is SNHLY and CDR2 is FYNNEI. CDR3 amino acids: CASSSPGTSGREGAYEQYF. For the CDR3, the DNA is TGTGCCAGCAGTTCGCCTGGGACTAGCGGGAGGGAAGGCGCCTACGAGCAGTACTTC.

The V call is TRBV9, the J call TRBJ1-2; D is unclear. CDR1 and CDR2 from the germline V gene are SGDLS and YYNGEE. The CDR3 loop spans 13 amino acids. V lost 4 bases and J lost 5, with 12 bases in between. CDR3 protein: CASSSRGEYGYTF. The CDR3 bases are TGTGCCAGCAGCTCAAGAGGCGAGTATGGCTACACCTTC.

The J gene is TRBJ2-1, the V gene TRBV28; the D gene is possibly TRBD2 (6 bases). The CDR3 spans 16 residues. Germline V gene lookup returns CDR1 MDHEN and CDR2 SYDVKM. The V and J ends lost 3 bases and 4 bases respectively, with 16 bases between them. CDR3 bases: TGTGCCAGCAGTTTCTGGGGCGGGGAAAGGTACAATGAGCAGTTCTTC. Its protein is CASSFWGGERYNEQFF. Combining the CDR3 with reference TRBV28 and TRBJ2-1 gives the whole variable domain DVKVTQSSRYLVKRTGEKVFLECVQDMDHENMFWYRQDPGLGLRLIYFSYDVKMKEKGDIPEGYSVSREKKERFSLILESASTNQTSMYLCASSFWGGERYNEQFFGPGTRLTVL.

This clone is a singleton in its sample. The chain has TRBV4-3 and TRBJ1-4, with 11 positions matching TRBD1. Germline CDR1 reads LGHNA; CDR2 reads YSLEER. V dropped 1 base and J dropped 7; count of bases not matched to a gene: 8. There are 17 residues in the CDR3. CDR3 in amino acids: CASSQGTGGFSGEKLFF. In DNA, the CDR3 is TGCGCCAGCAGCCAAGGGACAGGGGGCTTCTCCGGTGAAAAACTGTTTTTT.

This clone appeared once. The chain uses TRBV4-1 and TRBJ2-7, with D tentatively TRBD1 or TRBD2 (5 bases each). This CDR3 is built from 14 residues. Germline V gene lookup returns CDR1 MGHRA and CDR2 YSYEKL. V lost 4 bases to trimming and J lost 1 base, with 11 bases between them. CDR3: CASSPGRISYEQYF. CDR3 nucleotides: TGCGCCAGCAGCCCGGGACGGATTTCCTACGAGCAGTACTTC.

The rearrangement joins TRBV6-5 to TRBJ1-1; 9 nucleotides align to TRBD1. CDR1 and CDR2 from the germline V gene are MNHEY and SVGAGI. After removal of 2 bases from V and 1 base from J, the junction contained 5 bases not matched to a gene. The CDR3 covers 16 residues. The CDR3, as DNA: TGTGCCAGCAGTTACGGGGCGGGACAGGGGAACACTGAAGCTTTCTTT. It translates to CASSYGAGQGNTEAFF.

The chain carries TRBV9 and TRBJ1-2; the D gene is possibly TRBD1 (5 bases). Trimming took off 3 bases at V and 3 bases at J, with 12 bases between the two ends. There are 14 residues in the CDR3. CDR1 and CDR2 from the germline V gene are SGDLS and YYNGEE. The CDR3 region is CASSGGRGDYGYTF. CDR3 DNA: TGTGCCAGCAGCGGGGGCCGGGGAGACTATGGCTACACCTTC.